Following are 24 T cell receptor beta chains from one sample sequenced in a study of blood T cell repertoires in COVID-19. The repertoire was sequenced with immunoSEQ multiplex PCR; TCRdb's copy has only in-frame clones and lacks some. The table has over 200,000 clones, around 88% seen once. The sequenced material came from peripheral blood. Source of these receptors: an elderly man with acute or convalescent COVID-19.

As for this clone: Other DNA sequences in this sample translate to the same CDR3. The chain uses TRBV25-1 and TRBJ2-2; TRBD1 might be the D (6 bases). The CDR3 totals 14 residues. Trimming pared 6 bases from V and 1 base from J, leaving 9 bases between. Looked up from germline, CDR1 is MGHDK and CDR2 is SYGVNS. CDR3 DNA: TGTGCCAGCAGACTGACAGGGAACACCGGGGAGCTGTTTTTT. It yields the protein CASRLTGNTGELFF.

The chain links TRBV27 to TRBJ1-6; the match to TRBD1 covers 7 bases. Germline V gives CDR1 MNHEY, CDR2 SMNVEV (reference sequence). V lost 7 bases to trimming and J lost 8 bases; unmatched junction nucleotides: 5. CDR3 size: 13 residues. CDR3 nucleotide sequence: TGTGCCAGCAAAGGGGGCGGGTATTCACCCCTCCACTTT. Protein product: CASKGGGYSPLHF.

This clone was seen a handful of times. The J gene is TRBJ2-7, the V gene TRBV24-1; 14 bases are shared with TRBD2. V lost 0 bases and J lost 2; bases outside the gene matches: 5. The CDR3 is 18 amino acids. The germline V gene encodes CDR1 KGHDR and CDR2 SFDVKD. The CDR3 DNA sequence: TGTGCCACCAGTGATTTGAGGACTAGCGGGAGGCAAACCTACGAGCAGTACTTC. Its protein is CATSDLRTSGRQTYEQYF.

This clone has a count of ten or more. V gene TRBV7-3 combines with J gene TRBJ1-2, with 7 bases aligning to TRBD1. The CDR3 covers 13 residues. CDR1 and CDR2 from the germline V gene are SGHTA and FQGTGA. With 5 bases clipped from V and 8 bases from J, the junction kept 8 bases outside the gene matches. CDR3 protein: CASSPGQAEGYTF. As DNA, the CDR3 is TGTGCCAGCAGCCCCGGACAGGCGGAAGGCTACACCTTC. Full variable domain (outside the CDR3, taken from reference TRBV7-3 and TRBJ1-2): GAGVSQTPSNKVTEKGKYVELRCDPISGHTALYWYRQSLGQGPEFLIYFQGTGAADDSGLPNDRFFAVRPEGSVSTLKIQRTERGDSAVYLCASSPGQAEGYTFGSGTRLTVV.

The chain joins TRBV21-1 to TRBJ2-4; the table's D call of TRBD2 was not tested on the DNA. TRBV21-1 is a recognized pseudogene. This CDR3 is built from 16 residues. CDR3 nucleotide sequence: TGTGCCAGCACACTGACTAGCGGGAGGACCAAAAACATTCAGTACTTC. This codes for CASTLTSGRTKNIQYF.

V gene TRBV5-1 combines with J gene TRBJ2-6; no clear D. The CDR3 loop spans 16 amino acids. Trimming removed 4 bases from V and 0 bases from J, with 11 bases in between. CDR1 and CDR2 from the germline V gene are SGHRS and YFSETQ. The CDR3 spells CASSRPRPSGANVLTF. The CDR3 bases are TGCGCCAGCAGCCGCCCCAGGCCCTCTGGGGCCAACGTCCTGACTTTC. The complete variable domain, with remaining parts taken from reference TRBV5-1 and TRBJ2-6, reads KAGVTQTPRYLIKTRGQQVTLSCSPISGHRSVSWYQQTPGQGLQFLFEYFSETQRNKGNFPGRFSGRQFSNSRSEMNVSTLELGDSALYLCASSRPRPSGANVLTFGAGSRLTVL.

A few counts support this clone. This sequence joins TRBV27 and TRBJ2-1; 10 nucleotides align to TRBD2. V lost 5 bases to trimming and J lost 9 bases; unmatched junction nucleotides: 7. This CDR3 is built from 14 residues. The germline V gene encodes CDR1 MNHEY and CDR2 SMNVEV (reference sequence). CDR3 residues: CASSITSGVVEQFF. The CDR3 nucleotides are TGTGCCAGCAGTATTACTAGCGGGGTGGTTGAGCAGTTCTTC.

CDR3 DNA sequence: TGTGCCAGCAGTTTGGACGGGACTAGCTCCTACGAGCAGTACTTC. Protein sequence: CASSLDGTSSYEQYF. The chain couples TRBV27 to TRBJ2-7; 8 positions match TRBD2. The V and J ends lost 3 bases and 0 bases, in that order; junction bases with no gene match: 4. CDR1 and CDR2 (germline): MNHEY, SMNVEV (reference sequence). This CDR3 is 15 amino acids long.

The chain is built from TRBV18 and TRBJ1-1, with D possibly being TRBD1 (6 bases). The V end was cut by 4 bases, the J end by 0 bases, with 12 bases between. Germline V gene sequence: CDR1 KGHSH, CDR2 LQKENI. The CDR3 has 15 amino acids. The CDR3 is CASSLPTGMNTEAFF. Written as DNA, the CDR3 is TGTGCCAGCTCACTTCCTACAGGGATGAACACTGAAGCTTTCTTT.

The rearrangement joins TRBV6-5 to TRBJ2-7; D possibly corresponds to TRBD2 (7 bases). Trimming removed 8 bases at V and 12 bases at J, with 23 bases between. The CDR3 has 13 amino acids. Germline values: CDR1 MNHEY, CDR2 SVGAGI. The DNA of the CDR3 is TGTGCCAGCCGGGGGGCCACGGGATGGGATGGGTACTTC. Translation gives CASRGATGWDGYF.

This clone was seen a handful of times. V usage is TRBV6-2 or TRBV6-3 and J usage is TRBJ2-1; possibly TRBD2 for D (5 bases). CDR3 length: 13 amino acids. Germline assignment: CDR1 MNHEY and CDR2 SVGEGT. Trimming removed 3 bases from V and 13 bases from J, with 16 bases in between. DNA of the CDR3: TGTGCCAGCAGTTATATGCCTAGCCCTACACAGTTCTTC. This codes for CASSYMPSPTQFF.

This clone was counted a few times. The CDR3 loop is CASIGPVTTSYEQYF. In DNA form, the CDR3 reads TGTGCCAGCATTGGTCCTGTCACTACGTCATACGAGCAGTACTTC. The chain uses TRBV28 and TRBJ2-7, with no clear D. Trimming pared 7 bases from V and 4 bases from J, leaving 20 bases between. This CDR3 region has 15 residues. CDR1 MDHEN and CDR2 SYDVKM come from the germline V gene.

A single count supports this clone. The CDR3 here is CASSQVELAGGNLPYTQYF. CDR3 DNA sequence: TGCGCCAGCAGCCAAGTCGAACTAGCGGGAGGGAATTTACCGTATACGCAGTATTTT. The V and J genes are TRBV4-1 and TRBJ2-3, with TRBD2 matching 13 bases. The V gene's germline CDR1 is MGHRA and CDR2 YSYEKL. The CDR3 is made up of 19 amino acids. V was clipped by 1 base and J by 7 bases; unmatched bases: 14.

The chain combines TRBV24-1 with TRBJ2-1, with D hard to call. This CDR3 is built from 14 residues. CDR1 and CDR2 from the germline V gene are KGHDR and SFDVKD. V lost 5 bases, J lost 2 bases, and 9 bases lay in between. The DNA for the CDR3 is TGTGCCACCAGTGCCCTAGGAACCTACAATGAGCAGTTCTTC. Its protein product is CATSALGTYNEQFF.

V usage is TRBV2 and J usage is TRBJ2-1; tentatively, D is TRBD1 (5 bases). The CDR3 loop spans 14 amino acids. V dropped 7 bases and J dropped 8 bases, with 18 bases sitting between them. Germline V gene data show CDR1 as SNHLY and CDR2 as FYNNEI. The CDR3 DNA sequence: TGTGCCAGCACTCCAGGTTTATTGGGGCATGAGCAGTTCTTC. Protein sequence: CASTPGLLGHEQFF.

As DNA, the CDR3 is TGTGCCAGCAGTGTTAGCGGGGGAGGAGAGACCCAGTACTTC. Residues: CASSVSGGGETQYF. The chain couples TRBV2 to TRBJ2-5; the match to TRBD2 covers 9 bases. Germline V CDR1 and CDR2: SNHLY, FYNNEI. The junction had 4 bases not matched to a gene; V was cut back by 4 bases and J by 4 bases. The CDR3 runs to 14 residues.

The chain couples TRBV27 to TRBJ2-1; 10 bases fit TRBD2. With V trimmed by 4 bases and J by 10 bases, 19 bases remained unmatched. The CDR3 contains 18 residues. Germline loops: CDR1 MNHEY, CDR2 SMNVEV (reference sequence). In DNA form, the CDR3 reads TGTGCCAGCAGTTATGGGGCTAGCGGGAGTCGTGTGGGGGGCGAGCAGTTCTTC. It encodes CASSYGASGSRVGGEQFF.

This clone was found once. The chain has TRBV9 and TRBJ1-2, with 9 nucleotides matching TRBD1. The trim removed 4 bases at V and 4 bases at J, leaving 11 bases unmatched. The length of the CDR3 is 16 residues. Looked up from germline, CDR1 is SGDLS and CDR2 is YYNGEE. CDR3 sequence: CASSLESTGGIYGYTF. The CDR3 nucleotides read TGTGCCAGCAGCCTAGAAAGCACAGGGGGCATCTATGGCTACACCTTC.

This chain joins TRBV28 and TRBJ1-1; TRBD1 agrees at 7 bases. The J segment lost 5 bases and the V segment lost 5 bases, leaving 8 bases of the junction unmatched. Germline V gene data show CDR1 as MDHEN and CDR2 as SYDVKM. This CDR3 is 14 amino acids long. The CDR3: CASSPSYRGTEAFF. For the CDR3, the DNA is TGTGCCAGCAGTCCCAGCTACAGGGGTACTGAAGCTTTCTTT.

The V call is TRBV5-1, the J call TRBJ1-2, with TRBD1 identical over 9 bases. Germline V gives CDR1 SGHRS, CDR2 YFSETQ. V gave up 2 bases and J gave up 8 bases; unmatched junction bases: 10. The CDR3 length is 15 residues. CDR3 sequence: CASSFSVQGAVGYTF. CDR3 DNA: TGCGCCAGCAGCTTTAGTGTACAGGGGGCGGTGGGCTACACCTTC.

The genes are TRBV5-1 and TRBJ1-6; D possibly corresponds to TRBD1 (6 bases). The CDR3 is 14 amino acids. Trimming took off 2 bases at V and 7 bases at J, with 10 bases between the two ends. Germline-derived CDR1 and CDR2 are SGHRS and YFSETQ. Here the CDR3 reads CASSFEGVNSPLHF. DNA of the CDR3: TGCGCCAGCAGCTTTGAGGGGGTAAATTCACCCCTCCACTTT.

The chain employs TRBV27 and TRBJ2-5; D is perhaps TRBD2 (6 bases). CDR3 length: 14 amino acids. With 5 bases removed from V and 2 bases from J, the gap between germline ends came to 12 bases. The germline CDR1 and CDR2 sequences are MNHEY and SMNVEV (reference sequence). The CDR3 DNA follows: TGTGCCAGCAGTCCCCGGCGGGGACAAGAGACCCAGTACTTC. Its translation: CASSPRRGQETQYF.

The genes are TRBV9 and TRBJ2-7; maybe TRBD2 (6 bases). Germline CDR1 and CDR2: SGDLS and YYNGEE. V lost 0 bases, J lost 1 base, and 14 bases lay in between. CDR3 size: 16 residues. The CDR3 spells CASSVAVGTASYEQYF. CDR3 DNA: TGTGCCAGCAGCGTAGCGGTGGGGACTGCATCCTACGAGCAGTACTTC.

The chain joins TRBV6-5 to TRBJ2-7; the match to TRBD1 covers 9 bases. There are 14 residues in the CDR3. The V segment lost 8 bases and the J segment 3 bases; nucleotides outside the gene matches: 8. The germline gives CDR1 MNHEY, CDR2 SVGAGI. CDR3 sequence: CASGSGTGLYEQYF. Here the CDR3 DNA reads TGTGCCAGCGGCTCCGGGACAGGGCTCTACGAGCAGTACTTC.